Each of the 18 T cell receptor beta chains below was sequenced from the same sample in a study of STAT5B mutations in CD4+ large granular lymphocyte leukemia. TCRdb's table, derived via immunoSEQ multiplex PCR, lists solely in-frame clones and lacks some. This table has more than 25,000 clones, roughly three quarters appearing once. Material for sequencing was CD4+ T cells from blood buffy coats. Every receptor here comes from a human donor in good health.

V usage is TRBV7-2 and J usage is TRBJ2-7, with D hard to call. CDR1 SGHTA and CDR2 FQGNSA come from the germline V gene. V lost 5 bases, J lost 2 bases, and 10 bases lay in between. This CDR3 has 13 amino acids. For the CDR3, the DNA is TGTGCCAGCAGCCTCGACGGCCCCTACGAGCAGTACGTC. It encodes CASSLDGPYEQYV.

This clone was observed a single time. J is TRBJ2-5 and V is TRBV6-6; 15 nucleotides align to TRBD2. The CDR3 runs to 16 residues. With V trimmed by 6 bases and J by 0 bases, 2 bases remained unmatched. Germline assignment: CDR1 MNHNY and CDR2 SVGAGI (reference sequence). CDR3 sequence reads: CASRGLAGGYQETQYF. For the CDR3, the DNA is TGTGCCAGCAGGGGACTAGCGGGGGGATACCAAGAGACCCAGTACTTC.

The CDR3 loop reads CASREINTEAFF. The CDR3 nucleotides read TGTGCCAGCAGGGAAATTAACACTGAAGCTTTCTTT. This sequence joins TRBV11-2 and TRBJ1-1, with D unclear. The CDR3 covers 12 residues. V lost 6 bases to trimming and J lost 2 bases, with 7 bases between them. Germline lookup yields CDR1 SGHAT and CDR2 FQNNGV.

This clone showed up just a few times. V usage is TRBV4-1 and J usage is TRBJ2-1; 8 bases are a match to TRBD2. V lost 2 bases and J lost 0; bases outside the gene matches: 6. This CDR3 region has 17 residues. Germline values: CDR1 MGHRA, CDR2 YSYEKL. The CDR3 reads CASSQLAGSSSYNEQFF. The DNA for the CDR3 is TGCGCCAGCAGCCAATTAGCGGGGTCCAGCTCCTACAATGAGCAGTTCTTC.

The rearrangement joins TRBV7-2 to TRBJ1-4; possibly TRBD1 for D (5 bases). The V and J ends lost 2 bases and 4 bases respectively, with 8 bases between them. Germline-derived CDR1 and CDR2 are SGHTA and FQGNSA. The CDR3 length is 14 residues. The CDR3 region has the DNA TGTGCCAGCAGCTTACTTGGGGGTAATGAAAAACTGTTTTTT. It encodes CASSLLGGNEKLFF.

This clone was observed once. CDR3 sequence: CASSFGLAGYNEQFF. The CDR3 nucleotides are TGTGCCAGCAGCTTTGGACTAGCGGGCTACAATGAGCAGTTCTTC. The V gene is TRBV7-6, the J gene TRBJ2-1; 11 nucleotides match TRBD2. CDR3 length: 15 residues. V lost 3 bases and J lost 3; bases outside the gene matches: 1. The germline CDR1 and CDR2 sequences are SGHVS and FNYEAQ.

The chain carries TRBV19 and TRBJ1-3; a weak D match, TRBD1 (5 bases). CDR3 length: 15 amino acids. Trimming shortened V by 6 bases and J by 2 bases, and 14 bases separated the two germline ends. Germline loops: CDR1 LNHDA, CDR2 SQIVND (reference sequence). The CDR3 DNA follows: TGTGCCAGTAGAAACCCACAGGTGACTGGAAACACCATATATTTT. As protein: CASRNPQVTGNTIYF.

The rearrangement joins TRBV7-8 to TRBJ2-5; D may be TRBD2 (6 bases). The CDR3 length is 12 residues. V was shortened by 5 bases and J by 8 bases, with 12 bases between the two germline ends. The germline CDR1 and CDR2 sequences are SGHVS and FQNEAQ. The CDR3 region is CASSPGLTTQYF. CDR3 bases: TGTGCCAGCAGCCCGGGACTTACTACCCAGTACTTC.

The V gene is TRBV5-4, the J gene TRBJ2-3; 9 bases are shared with TRBD2. The V gene's germline CDR1 is SGHNT and CDR2 YYREEE (reference sequence). The CDR3 has 14 residues. V shed 4 bases, J shed 4 bases, and the junction held 4 bases outside the gene matches. The CDR3 sequence: CASSQAGGSDTQYF. The DNA of the CDR3 is TGTGCCAGCAGCCAAGCGGGGGGATCAGATACGCAGTATTTT.

V is TRBV5-4 and J is TRBJ1-6, with a tentative D call TRBD1 (6 bases). From germline, CDR1 is SGHNT and CDR2 YYREEE (reference sequence). This CDR3 is built from 15 residues. V was clipped by 3 bases and J by 5 bases, with 12 bases between them. The CDR3 here is CASSWKDSDNSPLHF. CDR3 nucleotide sequence: TGTGCCAGCAGCTGGAAGGACAGTGATAATTCACCCCTCCACTTT.

This clone has a single count. The rearrangement joins TRBV11-2 to TRBJ2-3; D might be TRBD1 or TRBD2, each matching 6 bases. The CDR3 is 14 amino acids. CDR1 and CDR2 from the germline V gene are SGHAT and FQNNGV. V dropped 5 bases and J dropped 6 bases, with 15 bases sitting between them. CDR3 sequence: CASSPGRGRDTQYF. The CDR3 nucleotides are TGTGCCAGCAGCCCTGGACGGGGGCGGGATACGCAGTATTTT.

The sample holds one count of this clone. CDR3 coding DNA: TGTGCCAGCAGCCAAGGAAGAGGCTTTGCGGCGGGGGGAGGAGATGAGCAGTTCTTC. Translation: CASSQGRGFAAGGGDEQFF. The chain uses TRBV4-2 and TRBJ2-1; TRBD2 agrees at 8 bases. J gave up 8 bases and V 1 base, and 19 bases lay outside the gene matches. Germline CDR1 reads LGHNA; CDR2 reads YNFKEQ. This CDR3 has 19 residues.

The chain couples TRBV2 to TRBJ2-1; 14 bases are a match to TRBD2. The V gene end was trimmed by 3 bases and the J gene end by 8 bases; junction bases not matched to a gene: 9. This CDR3 is 17 amino acids long. Germline loops: CDR1 SNHLY, CDR2 FYNNEI. The CDR3 coding sequence is TGTGCCAGCAGTGATGGTCGACTAGCGGGGGGGCTGGATGAGCAGTTCTTC. Protein product: CASSDGRLAGGLDEQFF.

The V call is TRBV4-3, the J call TRBJ1-1; D is uncertain. Deletions cut 1 base from V and 10 bases from J, with 10 bases between. The CDR3 is made up of 12 amino acids. CDR1 and CDR2 (germline): LGHNA, YSLEER. The CDR3 reads CASSQGNQRAFF. For the CDR3, the DNA is TGCGCCAGCAGCCAAGGGAACCAGAGAGCTTTCTTT.

The rearrangement joins TRBV20-1 to TRBJ2-5, with D hard to call. Germline V gene data show CDR1 as DFQATT and CDR2 as SNEGSKA (reference sequence). This CDR3 has 11 residues. Trimming took 7 bases from V and 3 from J, leaving 9 bases between them. CDR3 bases: TGCAGTGTCATAAGGAAAGAGACCCAGTACTTC. The encoded protein is CSVIRKETQYF.

This clone appeared a single time. V and J are TRBV6-1 and TRBJ2-5; unclear D gene. Trimming took off 1 base at V and 5 bases at J, with 11 bases between the two ends. The CDR3 covers 14 residues. From germline, CDR1 is MNHNS and CDR2 SASEGT. The CDR3 DNA reads TGTGCCAGCAGTGAAGGGCCTGTCCGTGAGACCCAGTACTTC. Residues: CASSEGPVRETQYF.

The chain joins TRBV18 to TRBJ1-1; 9 bases are a match to TRBD1. Germline V CDR1 and CDR2: KGHSH, LQKENI. The CDR3 runs 15 residues. With V trimmed by 4 bases and J by 0 bases, 3 bases remained unmatched. CDR3 nucleotides: TGTGCCAGCTCACTAGGGACAGGGATGAACACTGAAGCTTTCTTT. This codes for CASSLGTGMNTEAFF. Using reference TRBV18 and TRBJ1-1 for the parts outside the CDR3, the full variable domain is NAGVMQNPRHLVRRRGQEARLRCSPMKGHSHVYWYRQLPEEGLKFMVYLQKENIIDESGMPKERFSAEFPKEGPSILRIQQVVRGDSAAYFCASSLGTGMNTEAFFGQGTRLTVV.

J is TRBJ2-6 and V is TRBV5-1; D ambiguous. Germline CDR1 reads SGHRS; CDR2 reads YFSETQ. V lost 3 bases to trimming and J lost 0 bases, with 13 bases between them. CDR3 length equals 17 residues. The CDR3 spells CASSWNGRNSGANVLTF. DNA for the CDR3: TGCGCCAGCAGCTGGAACGGACGGAACTCTGGGGCCAACGTCCTGACTTTC.